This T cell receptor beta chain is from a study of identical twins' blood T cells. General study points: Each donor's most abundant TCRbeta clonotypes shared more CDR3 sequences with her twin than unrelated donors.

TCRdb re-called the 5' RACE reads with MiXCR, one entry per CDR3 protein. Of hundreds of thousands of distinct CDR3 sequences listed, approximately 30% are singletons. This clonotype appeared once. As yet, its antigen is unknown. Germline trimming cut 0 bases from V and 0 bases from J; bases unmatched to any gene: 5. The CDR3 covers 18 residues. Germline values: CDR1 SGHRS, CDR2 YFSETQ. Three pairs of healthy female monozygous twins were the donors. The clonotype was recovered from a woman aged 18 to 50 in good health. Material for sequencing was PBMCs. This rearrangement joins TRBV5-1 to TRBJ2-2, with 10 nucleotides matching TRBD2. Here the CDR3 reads CASSLVASGGANTGELFF. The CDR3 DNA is TGCGCCAGCAGCTTGGTGGCTAGCGGGGGCGCGAACACCGGGGAGCTGTTTTTT.